This passage covers 24 T cell receptor beta chains from one sample sequenced in a study of cytomegalovirus exposure and HLA in healthy donors. 60 Vbeta and 13 Jbeta primers were used in PCR. Repertoires were generated with immunoSEQ multiplex PCR, while TCRdb's copy carries only in-frame clones and drops some. Among 130,000 to 150,000 clones listed, about 74% were seen once. The sequencing input was PBMCs. Every receptor here comes from a man between 18 and 29 years old in good health and CMV-seropositive.

CDR3 sequence (DNA): TGCGCCAGCAGCTCCGGGACAGGGACTGGAAACACCATATATTTT. Amino acid sequence: CASSSGTGTGNTIYF. V gene TRBV5-1 combines with J gene TRBJ1-3; TRBD1 matches at 9 bases. In germline, CDR1 is SGHRS, CDR2 YFSETQ. J lost 2 bases, V lost 3 bases, and 3 bases had no gene match. The CDR3 loop spans 15 amino acids.

This clone has only a few counts. This chain links TRBV5-4 with TRBJ2-5; the D is unclear. The CDR3 totals 14 residues. Germline-derived CDR1 and CDR2 are SGHNT and YYREEE (reference sequence). V was cut by 2 bases and J by 5 bases, with 13 bases left in between. CDR3 coding DNA: TGTGCCAGCAGCTTCCCTTTATCGCGTGAGACCCAGTACTTC. Translating it yields CASSFPLSRETQYF.

The chain carries TRBV6-5 and TRBJ2-5; D may be TRBD2 (7 bases). The DNA end is a closer match to TRBJ2-7, so the J assignment may be wrong. CDR3 length equals 15 residues. Per the germline V gene, CDR1 is MNHEY and CDR2 is SVGAGI. The CDR3 DNA sequence: TGTGCCAGCAGTTCCGAGGGGGGGCGCACCTACGAGCAGTACTTC. It yields the protein CASSSEGGRTYEQYF.

This chain links TRBV4-1 with TRBJ2-7, with D tentatively TRBD1 (5 bases). The length of the CDR3 is 14 residues. CDR1 MGHRA and CDR2 YSYEKL come from the germline V gene. The germline V and J ends were trimmed by 4 bases and 0 bases, with 10 bases remaining between them. CDR3: CASSPSRASYEQYF. CDR3 DNA sequence: TGCGCCAGCAGCCCCAGCAGGGCCTCCTACGAGCAGTACTTC.

This chain uses TRBV11-1 with TRBJ2-1; TRBD1 matches 8 bases. The J segment lost 4 bases and the V segment lost 5 bases, leaving 10 bases of the junction unmatched. The CDR3 loop spans 16 amino acids. Germline loops: CDR1 SGHAT, CDR2 FQDESV (reference sequence). In DNA, the CDR3 is TGTGCCAGCAGCCAGATAATCGACAGGGGTTACAATGAGCAGTTCTTC. Amino acid sequence: CASSQIIDRGYNEQFF. Full variable domain (outside the CDR3, taken from reference TRBV11-1 and TRBJ2-1): EAEVAQSPRYKITEKSQAVAFWCDPISGHATLYWYRQILGQGPELLVQFQDESVVDDSQLPKDRFSAERLKGVDSTLKIQPAELGDSAMYLCASSQIIDRGYNEQFFGPGTRLTVL.

With respect to this clone: Relative to the germline gene, one junction end is altered; a read error may explain this. The V call is TRBV2, the J call TRBJ2-1; D gene uncertain. The CDR3 is 16 residues long. Germline V gene sequence: CDR1 SNHLY, CDR2 FYNNEI. The CDR3 here is CASSEGPRSSYNEQFF. CDR3 coding DNA: TGTGCCAGTAGTGAAGGGCCCAGAAGCTCCTACAATGAGCAGTTCTTC. Variable domain in full (rest from reference TRBV2 and TRBJ2-1): EPEVTQTPSHQVTQMGQEVILRCVPISNHLYFYWYRQILGQKVEFLVSFYNNEISEKSEIFDDQFSVERPDGSNFTLKIRSTKLEDSAMYFCASSEGPRSSYNEQFFGPGTRLTVL.

This clone was recorded a few times. The chain couples TRBV10-3 to TRBJ1-1; TRBD1 matches 8 bases. The length of the CDR3 is 13 residues. Germline V gives CDR1 ENHRY, CDR2 SYGVKD. V dropped 6 bases and J dropped 3; count of bases not matched to a gene: 3. CDR3 nucleotides: TGTGCCATCAGGCAGGGGGCTGACACTGAAGCTTTCTTT. This sequence encodes CAIRQGADTEAFF.

CDR3 sequence: CASSYSGANYGYTF. In nucleotides, the CDR3 is TGTGCCAGCAGCTACTCAGGGGCTAACTATGGCTACACCTTC. The chain couples TRBV7-2 to TRBJ1-2; perhaps TRBD1 as D (6 bases). V gave up 4 bases and J gave up 0 bases, with 9 bases separating them. The CDR3 is 14 residues long. CDR1 SGHTA and CDR2 FQGNSA come from the germline V gene.

In this sample, this clone turned up a few times. The chain has TRBV29-1 and TRBJ2-7; TRBD1 aligns across 8 bases. The V gene's germline CDR1 is SQVTM and CDR2 ANQGSEA. This CDR3 has 12 residues. The J segment lost 2 bases and the V segment lost 7 bases, leaving 4 bases of the junction unmatched. The CDR3 DNA sequence: TGCAGCGCAAGGACAGGGACCTACGAGCAGTACTTC. This sequence encodes CSARTGTYEQYF.

This clone was seen a handful of times. The chain has TRBV7-8 and TRBJ1-5; D is unclear. Germline-derived CDR1 and CDR2 are SGHVS and FQNEAQ. V dropped 3 bases and J dropped 0 bases, with 9 bases sitting between them. CDR3 length: 15 amino acids. The CDR3 coding sequence is TGTGCCAGCAGCTTGGATGGGCGTAGCAATCAGCCCCAGCATTTT. It yields the protein CASSLDGRSNQPQHF.

The chain couples TRBV28 to TRBJ1-4; possibly TRBD1 for D (6 bases). CDR3 length: 15 residues. Germline-derived CDR1 and CDR2 are MDHEN and SYDVKM. V shed 5 bases and J shed 8 bases, with 18 bases lying between them. CDR3 in amino acids: CASSPLDSVGEKLFF. DNA for the CDR3: TGTGCCAGCAGTCCACTGGACAGTGTTGGGGAAAAACTGTTTTTT.

The rearrangement links TRBV19 to TRBJ2-5; TRBD2 might be the D (6 bases). V lost 7 bases to trimming and J lost 5 bases, with 14 bases between them. Looked up from germline, CDR1 is LNHDA and CDR2 is SQIVND (reference sequence). This CDR3 has 13 amino acids. In DNA, the CDR3 is TGTGCCAGTACCCCCGGGGGTTTTGAGACCCAGTACTTC. It translates to CASTPGGFETQYF. The full variable domain, rest sourced from reference TRBV19 and TRBJ2-5, is DGGITQSPKYLFRKEGQNVTLSCEQNLNHDAMYWYRQDPGQGLRLIYYSQIVNDFQKGDIAEGYSVSREKKESFPLTVTSAQKNPTAFYLCASTPGGFETQYFGPGTRLLVL.

The chain joins TRBV10-3 to TRBJ2-7; 9 nucleotides agree with TRBD2. The V gene end was trimmed by 4 bases and the J gene end by 6 bases; junction bases not matched to a gene: 10. This CDR3 region has 15 residues. From germline, CDR1 is ENHRY and CDR2 SYGVKD. The CDR3 is CAISGVSGGGVEQYF. CDR3 in DNA: TGTGCCATCAGTGGGGTTAGCGGGGGAGGTGTCGAGCAGTACTTC.

This clone has only one observation. The rearrangement links TRBV2 to TRBJ2-6; TRBD1 might be the D (8 bases). CDR3 length equals 19 residues. Germline CDR1 is SNHLY and CDR2 is FYNNEI. Trimming pared 4 bases from V and 0 bases from J, leaving 19 bases between. The CDR3 is CASSGYRGGLPSGANVLTF. The CDR3 DNA sequence: TGTGCCAGCAGTGGGTACAGGGGGGGGCTCCCCTCTGGGGCCAACGTCCTGACTTTC.

Only a few counts were recorded for this clone. The chain is built from TRBV4-3 and TRBJ2-7; tentative D call: TRBD1 (6 bases). V shed 0 bases and J shed 5 bases, with 17 bases lying between them. CDR1 LGHNA and CDR2 YSLEER come from the germline V gene. This CDR3 contains 16 residues. The CDR3 is CASSQDLLDRYHEQYF. The DNA of the CDR3 is TGCGCCAGCAGCCAAGATCTGCTTGACAGGTACCACGAGCAGTACTTC.

This chain uses TRBV5-4 with TRBJ2-7; 7 bases agree with TRBD1. Losses at the gene ends were 0 bases for V and 0 bases for J; bases not matched to a gene: 3. Per germline, CDR1 SGHNT and CDR2 YYREEE (reference sequence). CDR3 length: 15 residues. CDR3 sequence: CASSLGGQISYEQYF. The CDR3, as DNA: TGTGCCAGCAGCTTGGGGGGACAGATCTCCTACGAGCAGTACTTC.

This chain links TRBV7-2 with TRBJ2-3; 8 nucleotides line up with TRBD2. The germline V gene has CDR1 SGHTA and CDR2 FQGNSA. The junction had 6 bases not matched to a gene; V was cut back by 6 bases and J by 4 bases. The CDR3 is 14 residues long. CDR3 region: CASRGTRVADTQYF. The CDR3, as DNA: TGTGCCAGCAGAGGGACTAGGGTCGCAGATACGCAGTATTTT.

The chain is built from TRBV5-6 and TRBJ1-1; D gene ambiguous. This CDR3 comprises 15 residues. Germline loops: CDR1 SGHDT, CDR2 YYEEEE. Trimming removed 1 base at V and 6 bases at J, with 16 bases between. The CDR3 DNA reads TGTGCCAGCAGCTTGACAAGTTATGAGGGCCCTGAAGCTTTCTTT. This sequence encodes CASSLTSYEGPEAFF.

This clone was counted a few times. The V and J genes are TRBV4-3 and TRBJ2-2; TRBD2 might be the D (6 bases). V was pared by 3 bases and J by 4 bases, with 15 bases between. The CDR3 consists of 16 residues. The germline CDR1 and CDR2 sequences are LGHNA and YSLEER. The CDR3: CASSHLRDSSTGELFF. The CDR3 DNA reads as TGCGCCAGCAGCCACTTAAGGGACTCTTCCACCGGGGAGCTGTTTTTT.

This clone was detected only a few times. The junction and the germline gene differ at one end; a read error may be behind it. The J gene is TRBJ2-1, the V gene TRBV7-7; a weak D match, TRBD1 (5 bases). The CDR3 covers 16 residues. The germline CDR1 and CDR2 sequences are SSHAT and FNYEAQ (reference sequence). CDR3 DNA sequence: TGTGCTAGCAGCCCGAACAGGTTCCGCTCCTACAATGAGCAGTTCTTC. Translation gives CASSPNRFRSYNEQFF. The full variable domain, completed using reference TRBV7-7 and TRBJ2-1, is GAGVSQSPRYKVTKRGQDVTLRCDPISSHATLYWYQQALGQGPEFLTYFNYEAQPDKSGLPSDRFSAERPEGSISTLTIQRTEQRDSAMYRCASSPNRFRSYNEQFFGPGTRLTVL.

The chain employs TRBV25-1 and TRBJ1-3; D is undetermined. Trimming cost V 6 bases and J 0 bases, with 9 bases left between them. The CDR3 is made up of 14 amino acids. Germline V gene data show CDR1 as MGHDK and CDR2 as SYGVNS. The CDR3 bases are TGTGCCAGCAGCAGGTCTGGCTCTGGAAACACCATATATTTT. Translating it yields CASSRSGSGNTIYF.

The chain carries TRBV2 and TRBJ1-2; 7 bases line up with TRBD1. Germline V gives CDR1 SNHLY, CDR2 FYNNEI. The length of the CDR3 is 13 residues. V gave up 2 bases and J gave up 8 bases; unmatched junction bases: 5. DNA for the CDR3: TGTGCCAGCAGTGAATCAACAGGGGCGGGCTACACCTTC. It yields the protein CASSESTGAGYTF.

J is TRBJ2-5 and V is TRBV5-5; 9 bases align to TRBD1. CDR1 is SGHKS and CDR2 is YYEKEE in the germline V gene (reference sequence). The CDR3 runs to 15 residues. V dropped 2 bases and J dropped 2; count of bases not matched to a gene: 4. Written as DNA, the CDR3 is TGTGCCAGCAGCTTAGGGACAGGGCGACAAGAGACCCAGTACTTC. Protein: CASSLGTGRQETQYF.

The CDR3 bases are TGTGCCATCGGAGGGGGCGGCCTACTGTTTTTT. Translated: CAIGGGGLLFF. The chain couples TRBV10-3 to TRBJ1-4, with TRBD1 matching over 7 bases. The CDR3 length is 11 residues. V gave up 8 bases and J gave up 13 bases; unmatched junction bases: 7. CDR1 is ENHRY, CDR2 SYGVKD, per germline.